The T cell receptor beta chain described here comes from a study of response to subunit inactivated influenza vaccine. Findings of the study overall: With each seasonal influenza vaccination, the authors suggested, few new T cells are recruited.

TCRdb independently ran MiXCR on the RT-PCR reads; one entry per CDR3 protein. The table has 150,000 to 200,000 distinct CDR3 sequences, approximately 8.7% seen once. This clonotype showed up just a few times. What it recognizes is unknown. This CDR3 region has 15 residues. V was pared by 1 base and J by 10 bases, with 14 bases between. Germline CDR1 is SGHDN and CDR2 is FVKESK. Sequenced here: non-naive T cells sorted from PBMCs, sampled on the day of vaccination. The rearrangement uses TRBV14 and TRBJ1-6; D may be TRBD1 (5 bases). The source is a man over 45 who received an inactivated influenza vaccine. CDR3 protein: CASSQGGYPLSPLHF. Written as DNA, the CDR3 is TGTGCCAGCAGCCAAGGGGGGTATCCCCTATCACCCCTCCACTTT.